This T cell receptor beta chain appears in the sequencing data of a study of cytomegalovirus exposure and HLA in healthy donors. Per germline, CDR1 MNHNS and CDR2 SASEGT. The CDR3 has 13 amino acids. The germline V and J ends were trimmed by 4 bases and 9 bases, with 13 bases remaining between them. A multiplex PCR was run with 60 Vbeta primers and 13 Jbeta primers. Clones were sequenced by immunoSEQ multiplex PCR, and TCRdb holds only the in-frame ones, with some missing. The repertoire holds around 190,000 clones, with 85% to 90% as singletons. This clonotype was obtained from a woman younger than 30 in good health and CMV-seronegative. This chain joins TRBV6-1 and TRBJ1-5; D is possibly TRBD1 (6 bases). Input material: PBMCs. This CDR3 reads CASSVDSVRPQHF. The CDR3 region has the DNA TGTGCCAGCAGTGTGGACAGTGTCCGGCCCCAGCATTTT.